This T cell receptor (beta chain) was found in a study of blood T cell repertoires in COVID-19. Study in general: Nucleic acid was either cDNA or gDNA, and it came from T cells, B-cell-depleted T cells, or PBMCs.

Under the authors' procedure: Amplification of reference gene primers provided the estimated nucleated cell counts. The assay was immunoSEQ multiplex PCR, and TCRdb's table has in-frame clones only and misses some. V and J calls and clone size are copied from that table; D and trimming were computed from the DNA. Counted here are about 190,000 clones, around 85% occurring once; the ten biggest clones make up 9.5% to 15%. The CDR3 sequence is 15 residues long. Germline V CDR1 and CDR2: MNHEY, SVGAGI. J lost 4 bases, V lost 6 bases, and 7 bases had no gene match. Sequences were obtained from peripheral blood. The rearrangement links TRBV6-5 to TRBJ2-1; TRBD1 agrees at 9 bases. This TCR was recovered from a woman in her 50s with acute or convalescent COVID-19. CDR3 bases: TGTGCCAGCAGAAGGACAGGGGTCCTTTACAATGAGCAGTTCTTC. The encoded protein is CASRRTGVLYNEQFF.